Listed here is a single T cell receptor (beta chain). The data were produced by immunoSEQ multiplex PCR, yet TCRdb's version contains in-frame clones alone and is incomplete. Among almost 85,000 clones listed, around 90% were seen once. The sample belongs to a study of PD-1 blockade in classical Hodgkin lymphoma. CDR3 length: 16 amino acids. Germline V lookup: CDR1 MDHEN, CDR2 SYDVKM. J was trimmed by 3 bases and V by 8 bases; bases with no gene match: 15. The patients all showed relapse after autologous stem cell transplantation, while their brentuximab vedotin exposure varied. This TCR came from a human donor with classical Hodgkin lymphoma. The chain has TRBV28 and TRBJ2-7; 8 bases align to TRBD2. Sequenced here: peripheral blood mononuclear cells (PBMCs), sampled at baseline. Here the CDR3 DNA reads TGTGCCAGCTCCAATAATATGGGCGCGGGGGGCTACGAGCAGTACTTC. Translation: CASSNNMGAGGYEQYF.